These T cell receptor beta chains were read from a single sample in a study of early T cells in non-severe SARS-CoV-2 infection. One entry per CDR3 protein results from TCRdb running MiXCR on the 5' RACE reads. Of tens of thousands of distinct CDR3 sequences listed, around 8% were seen once; the top ten hold about a tenth. Material: whole blood. The receptors come from an adult who was a healthcare worker with PCR-confirmed SARS-CoV-2 infection or an uninfected control (not recorded which). CDR3s include the opening cysteine and the closing phenylalanine or tryptophan. D genes are given only for firm matches. Some rows have no size entry. The others give once, few or many, or a class for an expanded clone.

D gene,CDR3 length,J gene,V gene,clone size,CDR3 DNA,CDR3 protein
.,10,TRBJ1-1,TRBV7-9,.,TGTGCCAGCAGCTTCACTGAAGCTTTCTTT,CASSFTEAFF
.,15,TRBJ2-3,TRBV3-1,.,TGTGCCAGCAGCCAAATCACAGGGAGCACAGATACGCAGTATTTT,CASSQITGSTDTQYF
.,14,TRBJ2-7,TRBV9,.,TGTGCCAGCAGCCGAATAGGGCAGGGCTACGAGCAGTACTTC,CASSRIGQGYEQYF
.,15,TRBJ1-5,TRBV5-6,few,TGTGCCAGCAGCTTGATGGCTATCAGCAATCAGCCCCAGCATTTT,CASSLMAISNQPQHF
.,11,TRBJ1-2,TRBV29-1,many,TGCAGCGTCCCAGCGTCCCCATCGTACACCTTC,CSVPASPSYTF
TRBD2,15,TRBJ2-1,TRBV6-1,.,TGTGCCAGCAGTGAAGGGACCAGCGGGAGTTTTGAGCAGTTCTTC,CASSEGTSGSFEQFF
.,13,TRBJ2-3,TRBV9,.,TGTGCCAGCAGCGAGTGGGACACAGCTACGCAGTATTTT,CASSEWDTATQYF
.,15,TRBJ2-7,TRBV13,.,TGTGCCAGCAGCTCCCCCGAGGGGGTTCTTTACGAGCAGTACTTC,CASSSPEGVLYEQYF
.,12,TRBJ2-1,TRBV10-1,.,TGCGCCAGCAGTCTCTATGACGATGAGCAGTTCTTC,CASSLYDDEQFF
TRBD1,15,TRBJ1-2,TRBV20-1,many,TGCAGTGCTAGAGACCCTGTCGGGACAGGGTATGGCTACACCTTC,CSARDPVGTGYGYTF
.,15,TRBJ1-5,TRBV27,many,TGTGCCAGCAGTTTAATGTCTGGGGGCAATCAGCCCCAGCATTTT,CASSLMSGGNQPQHF
TRBD2,17,TRBJ2-7,TRBV20-1,many,TGCAGTGCTAGAGATCGACTAGCGGGGTCAAATTCCTACGAGCAGTACTTC,CSARDRLAGSNSYEQYF
TRBD1,13,TRBJ2-2,TRBV6-5,.,TGTGCCTGCAGTTACAGGGGCACCGGGGAGCTGTTTTTT,CACSYRGTGELFF
.,15,TRBJ2-7,TRBV7-9,.,TGTGCCAGCAGCTCGGTCGGCGGAGACACCTACGAGCAGTACTTC,CASSSVGGDTYEQYF
TRBD2,14,TRBJ2-5,TRBV5-4,many,TGTGCCAGCAGCTTGCGGGAGGGCCAAGAGACCCAGTACTTC,CASSLREGQETQYF
TRBD1,15,TRBJ1-2,TRBV6-5,.,TGTGCCAGCAGTTCGCAGGGGGGCCGGAACTATGGCTACACCTTC,CASSSQGGRNYGYTF
TRBD1,15,TRBJ2-7,TRBV19,.,TGTGCCAGTAGTATTCCGGGACAGGCGGACTACGAGCAGTACTTC,CASSIPGQADYEQYF
TRBD1,13,TRBJ2-7,TRBV20-1,.,TGCAGTGCGTGGACAGGGAACCCCTACGAGCAGTACTTC,CSAWTGNPYEQYF
TRBD1,15,TRBJ2-1,TRBV5-1,.,TGCGCCAGTTCCCTTACCGGGACAGCGAACAATGAGCAGTTCTTC,CASSLTGTANNEQFF
TRBD1,15,TRBJ2-2,TRBV7-3,.,TGTGCCAGCAGCTCAAGGACAGGGTTGACCGGGGAGCTGTTTTTT,CASSSRTGLTGELFF
.,15,TRBJ1-1,TRBV6-5,.,TGTGCCAGCAGTCTTACCGTGGGAGGATCCACTGAAGCTTTCTTT,CASSLTVGGSTEAFF
.,13,TRBJ1-2,TRBV14,many,TGTGCCAGCAGCCCAACCTCACTTTATGGCTACACCTTC,CASSPTSLYGYTF
TRBD1,13,TRBJ1-2,TRBV6-2/TRBV6-3,.,TGTGCCAGCAGTGGGGGACAGATCTATGGCTACACCTTC,CASSGGQIYGYTF
TRBD2,15,TRBJ2-1,TRBV18,many,TGTGCCAGCTCACCCGAGATTAGCGGGAGAGGTGAGCAGTTCTTC,CASSPEISGRGEQFF
.,14,TRBJ1-1,TRBV12-3/TRBV12-4,few,TGTGCCAGCAGTTACCCAAAAAGGAACACTGAAGCTTTCTTT,CASSYPKRNTEAFF
TRBD2,14,TRBJ2-3,TRBV7-9,few,TGTGCCAGCAGCGGCGGGGGGAACCGCCCTGCGCAGTATTTT,CASSGGGNRPAQYF
TRBD1,13,TRBJ1-2,TRBV28,.,TGTGCCATCGACAGGGGTAACTATCGCGGCTACACCTTC,CAIDRGNYRGYTF
.,15,TRBJ2-4,TRBV20-1,.,TGCAGTGCTAGAGATTGGTATGAGGCGGAAAACATTCAGTACTTC,CSARDWYEAENIQYF
.,14,TRBJ1-1,TRBV12-3/TRBV12-4,.,TGTGCCAGCAGTTTCACAGGGACGAACACTGAAGCTTTCTTT,CASSFTGTNTEAFF
.,14,TRBJ1-1,TRBV25-1,.,TGTGCCAGCAGTGAGTCAGGGGCAGGCACTGAAGCTTTCTTT,CASSESGAGTEAFF
.,14,TRBJ2-3,TRBV24-1,.,TGTGCCACCAGTGATTTGAGTTTCACAGATACGCAGTATTTT,CATSDLSFTDTQYF
TRBD1,14,TRBJ1-5,TRBV6-2/TRBV6-3,.,TGTGCCAGCACCGACAGGGTCGGGAATCAGCCCCAGCATTTT,CASTDRVGNQPQHF
.,12,TRBJ1-2,TRBV20-1,many,TGCAGTGCTGACAGGACTAACTATGGCTACACCTTC,CSADRTNYGYTF